A single sample gave rise to the 7 T cell receptor beta chains below, sequenced in a study of cytomegalovirus exposure and HLA in healthy donors. The PCR contained 60 Vbeta and 13 Jbeta primers. Repertoires were generated with immunoSEQ multiplex PCR, while TCRdb's copy carries only in-frame clones and drops some. The sample lists over 90,000 clones, approximately 87% occurring once. The sequenced sample consisted of PBMCs. The origin of the receptors is a middle-aged man in good health and CMV-seronegative.

The genes are TRBV5-1 and TRBJ2-7; 9 nucleotides match TRBD1. Per germline, CDR1 SGHRS and CDR2 YFSETQ. Losses at the gene ends were 3 bases for V and 0 bases for J; bases not matched to a gene: 1. There are 14 residues in the CDR3. CDR3 loop: CASSSTGGSYEQYF. The CDR3 DNA follows: TGCGCCAGCAGCTCGACAGGGGGCTCCTACGAGCAGTACTTC.

This clone was seen only a few times. V gene TRBV10-1 combines with J gene TRBJ2-1, with TRBD2 matching over 13 bases. Germline V gene data show CDR1 as WNHNN and CDR2 as SYGVQD (reference sequence). With V trimmed by 7 bases and J by 8 bases, 8 bases remained unmatched. CDR3 length equals 15 residues. CDR3 coding DNA: TGCGCCAGCACCAGACTAGCGGGGGGCAGGGATGAGCAGTTCTTC. This encodes CASTRLAGGRDEQFF.

V and J are TRBV7-9 and TRBJ1-5; the D is unclear. Trimming cost V 5 bases and J 6 bases, with 11 bases left between them. The CDR3 has 13 residues. From germline, CDR1 is SEHNR and CDR2 FQNEAQ (reference sequence). CDR3 bases: TGTGCCAGCAGCCCCCGGGATCGTCAGCCCCAGCATTTT. This gives the protein CASSPRDRQPQHF.

The rearrangement links TRBV2 to TRBJ2-7; TRBD1 is a possible D gene (5 bases). Germline V gene sequence: CDR1 SNHLY, CDR2 FYNNEI. This CDR3 region has 14 residues. Deletions cut 3 bases from V and 3 bases from J, with 12 bases between. CDR3 nucleotides: TGTGCCAGCAGTGATCAGGGCGCCAGCTACGAGCAGTACTTC. Translation gives CASSDQGASYEQYF.

The chain is built from TRBV7-9 and TRBJ2-7; no reliable D call. With 2 bases removed from V and 0 bases from J, the gap between germline ends came to 8 bases. The length of the CDR3 is 14 residues. The V gene's germline CDR1 is SEHNR and CDR2 FQNEAQ (reference sequence). The CDR3 nucleotides are TGTGCCAGCAGCTTATTCCAGGACTCCTACGAGCAGTACTTC. It codes for CASSLFQDSYEQYF.

This rearrangement joins TRBV30 to TRBJ1-1; possible D gene TRBD1, 5 bases. The CDR3 length is 14 residues. V was trimmed by 0 bases and J by 1 base, leaving 9 bases between them. Germline CDR1 reads GTSNPN; CDR2 reads SVGIG (reference sequence). The CDR3 sequence: CAWSVSQGNTEAFF. CDR3 bases: TGTGCCTGGAGTGTATCTCAGGGGAACACTGAAGCTTTCTTT. The full variable domain, completed using reference TRBV30 and TRBJ1-1, is SQTIHQWPATLVQPVGSPLSLECTVEGTSNPNLYWYRQAAGRGLQLLFYSVGIGQISSEVPQNLSASRPQDRQFILSSKKLLLSDSGFYLCAWSVSQGNTEAFFGQGTRLTVV.

This chain uses TRBV19 with TRBJ2-6; D gene uncertain. The CDR3 spans 14 residues. CDR1 and CDR2 from the germline V gene are LNHDA and SQIVND (reference sequence). V was pared by 3 bases and J by 1 base, with 4 bases between. CDR3: CASSISSGANVLTF. The CDR3 bases are TGTGCCAGTAGTATTTCATCTGGGGCCAACGTCCTGACTTTC.